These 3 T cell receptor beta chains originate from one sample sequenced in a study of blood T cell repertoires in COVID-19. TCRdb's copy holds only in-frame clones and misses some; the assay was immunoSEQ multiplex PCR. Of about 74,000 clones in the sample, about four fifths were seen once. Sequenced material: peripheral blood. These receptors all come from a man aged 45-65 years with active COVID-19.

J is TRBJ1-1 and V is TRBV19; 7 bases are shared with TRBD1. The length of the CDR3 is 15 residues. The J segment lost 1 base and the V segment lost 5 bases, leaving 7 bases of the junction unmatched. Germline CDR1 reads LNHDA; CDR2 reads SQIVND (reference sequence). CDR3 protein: CASSDRVGTNTEAFF. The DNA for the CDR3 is TGTGCCAGTAGTGACAGGGTGGGGACGAACACTGAAGCTTTCTTT.

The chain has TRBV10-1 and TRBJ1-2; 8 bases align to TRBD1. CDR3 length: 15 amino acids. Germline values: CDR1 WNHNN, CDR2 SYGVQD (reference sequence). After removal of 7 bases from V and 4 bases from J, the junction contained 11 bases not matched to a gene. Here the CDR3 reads CASTETGGRSYGYTF. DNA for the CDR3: TGCGCCAGCACCGAAACAGGGGGGCGTAGCTATGGCTACACCTTC.

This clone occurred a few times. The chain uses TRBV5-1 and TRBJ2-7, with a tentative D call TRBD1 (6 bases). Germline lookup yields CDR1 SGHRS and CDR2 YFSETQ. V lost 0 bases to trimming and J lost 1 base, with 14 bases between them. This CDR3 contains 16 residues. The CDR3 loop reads CASSLAQGMPSYEQYF. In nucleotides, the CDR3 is TGCGCCAGCAGCTTGGCACAGGGAATGCCTTCCTACGAGCAGTACTTC.